This T cell receptor (beta chain) originates from a study of early T cells in non-severe SARS-CoV-2 infection. Turning to the study itself: Sequenced bulk RNA came from whole blood that was unsorted, and chains were unpaired. Study-wide findings and caveats: Matching results from VDJdb favored anti-spike CD8 responses, leaving private and CD4 specificities undetected.

The sample holds many counts of this clonotype. Its antigen remains unidentified. The germline gives CDR1 LNHDA, CDR2 SQIVND (reference sequence). Trimming removed 3 bases at V and 2 bases at J, with 10 bases between. The CDR3 loop spans 14 amino acids. The TCR library protocol was used to attach unique molecular identifiers. These identifiers were attached to individual cDNA molecules. TCRdb reanalysed the 5' RACE reads using MiXCR and keeps one entry per CDR3 protein. The data contain fewer than 25,000 distinct CDR3 sequences, 4.2% of them singletons. The sequenced material came from whole blood. This TCR came from an adult who was a healthcare worker with PCR-confirmed SARS-CoV-2 infection or an uninfected control (not recorded which). This chain joins TRBV19 and TRBJ2-5, with TRBD2 as a possible D gene (7 bases). The CDR3 DNA sequence: TGTGCCAGTAGTATCGCGGGGGCTCAAGAGACCCAGTACTTC. This gives the protein CASSIAGAQETQYF.